A selection of T cell receptor beta chains follows, all from one sample in a study of cytomegalovirus exposure and HLA in healthy donors. Repertoires were generated with immunoSEQ multiplex PCR, while TCRdb's copy carries only in-frame clones and drops some. This sample yields 82,000 or so clones, of which roughly 94% are seen a single time; around 0.69% belongs to the top ten. The source material was PBMCs. The receptor source for this set is a young woman in good health and CMV-seronegative. Both conserved end residues are part of each CDR3. D genes are given only for firm matches. Clone size is shown for a subset of rows, as once, few, many or a class of expanded clone.

TRBJ1-5,TRBV15,NA,NA,TGTGCCACCGGGACACCCTGGGGGCCCCAGCATTTT,CATGTPWGPQHF
TRBJ2-1,TRBV7-2,NA,NA,TGTGCCAGCAGCTTAACGGGGGAAGACTACAATGAGCAGTTCTTC,CASSLTGEDYNEQFF
TRBJ1-1,TRBV18,NA,NA,TGTGCCAGCTCACCATCCCAGGGAAGTAGCACTGAAGCTTTCTTT,CASSPSQGSSTEAFF
TRBJ2-1,TRBV11-2,NA,TRBD2,TGTGCCAGCAGTTTCGGACTAGCGGGGGGGCTAGAGCAGTTCTTC,CASSFGLAGGLEQFF
TRBJ1-2,TRBV27,NA,NA,TGTGCCAGCAGTTCAGGGAGGCGATACTATGGCTACACCTTC,CASSSGRRYYGYTF
TRBJ2-7,TRBV4-3,NA,NA,TGCGCCAGCAGCCAAGAACTACAATACGAGCAGTACTTC,CASSQELQYEQYF
TRBJ1-2,TRBV7-8,few,TRBD1,TGTGCCAGCAGCTTTCGAGGGACAGGGCGCTATGGCTACACCTTC,CASSFRGTGRYGYTF
TRBJ2-1,TRBV19,NA,NA,TGTGCCAGTCCCCCCCCGGTTGAGCAGTTCTTC,CASPPPVEQFF
TRBJ1-5,TRBV4-1,NA,TRBD1,TGCGCCAGCAGCCAAACACCACAGGGGAACAATCAGCCCCAGCATTTT,CASSQTPQGNNQPQHF
TRBJ2-1,TRBV5-1,NA,TRBD1,TGCGCCAGCAGCCCGACAGGGTACAATGAGCAGTTCTTC,CASSPTGYNEQFF
TRBJ2-3,TRBV14,NA,TRBD1,TGTGCCAGCAGCCCACAGGGGTATGGGGGCACAGATACGCAGTATTTT,CASSPQGYGGTDTQYF
TRBJ2-5,TRBV6-1,NA,TRBD2,TGTGCCAGTGGGAGGGGACTAGGGCAAGAGACCCAGTACTTC,CASGRGLGQETQYF
TRBJ2-3,TRBV7-2,once,NA,TGTGCCAGCAGCTTATGGGGAATACAGGGCACAGATACGCAGTATTTT,CASSLWGIQGTDTQYF
TRBJ2-7,TRBV7-2,NA,TRBD2,TGTGCCAGCAGCAAAGGGACTAGCGATGTCTACGAGCAGTACTTC,CASSKGTSDVYEQYF
TRBJ2-7,TRBV5-6,once,TRBD2,TGTGCCAGCAGTCCCGCGGGGGGGCCAGCCTACGAGCAGTACTTC,CASSPAGGPAYEQYF
TRBJ1-1,TRBV19,NA,TRBD1,TGTGCCAGTAGCAACAGGGGTCGGCCTGAAGCTTTCTTT,CASSNRGRPEAFF
TRBJ2-7,TRBV27,NA,NA,TGTGCCAGCAGGCGAAAGCACGGTGGGGGGGCTGAATACGAGCAGTACTTC,CASRRKHGGGAEYEQYF
TRBJ2-7,TRBV16,NA,NA,TGTGCCAGCAGCCAAGGAGCGTCTGTCGAGCAGTACTTC,CASSQGASVEQYF
TRBJ2-2,TRBV7-2,NA,NA,TGTGCCAGCAGCTTCCAGCGCCCCGGGGAGCTGTTTTTT,CASSFQRPGELFF
TRBJ1-2,TRBV9,NA,NA,TGTGCCTCAGAAGGGGGTGTCAACTATGGCTACACCTTC,CASEGGVNYGYTF
TRBJ1-3,TRBV29-1,NA,TRBD1,TGCAGCGTTGAAGGGACAGGGGGGAAAAACACCATATATTTT,CSVEGTGGKNTIYF
TRBJ2-7,TRBV27,NA,TRBD1,TGTGCCAGCAGTTCCCCAAGCCGGGACAGGGTTCGGGAGCAGTACTTC,CASSSPSRDRVREQYF
TRBJ1-1,TRBV19,NA,NA,TGTGCCAGTAGTATAGGCAGGGGCGCTGAAGCTTTCTTT,CASSIGRGAEAFF
TRBJ1-2,TRBV19,NA,TRBD1,TGTGCCAGTAGTGCCGGGACAGGGAGCTATGGCTACACCTTC,CASSAGTGSYGYTF
TRBJ2-5,TRBV4-3,NA,TRBD1,TGCGCCAGCAGCCAAGGGACAGGGGGCTTGGAGACCCAGTACTTC,CASSQGTGGLETQYF
TRBJ1-1,TRBV5-6,once,TRBD1,TGTGCCAGCAGCTTGGCCCAGGGGGCGAACACTGAAGCTTTCTTT,CASSLAQGANTEAFF
TRBJ2-7,TRBV29-1,NA,TRBD2,TGCAGCGTTGAAGGTCGGGGCCTAGCGGGAAGGAACGAGCAGTACTTC,CSVEGRGLAGRNEQYF
TRBJ1-1,TRBV6-5,NA,TRBD1,TGTGCCAGCAGTTACGGGACAGGGACGAACACTGAAGCTTTCTTT,CASSYGTGTNTEAFF
TRBJ2-7,TRBV5-1,NA,NA,TGCGCCAGCAGCTTGGAGGGACACTTCTACGAGCAGTACTTC,CASSLEGHFYEQYF
TRBJ2-7,TRBV7-8,NA,NA,TGTGCCAGCAGTCTCCGGGACACCACCTACGAGCAGTACTTC,CASSLRDTTYEQYF
TRBJ2-1,TRBV12-2,NA,NA,TGTGCAAGTCGCTCCTGGACAGGGGGCCAGAGCTCCTACAATGAGCAGTTCTTC,CASRSWTGGQSSYNEQFF
TRBJ1-4,TRBV4-1,NA,TRBD1,TGCGCCAGCACCCCTCGGACAGGGAGGGATGAAAAACTGTTTTTT,CASTPRTGRDEKLFF
TRBJ2-1,TRBV9,NA,NA,TGTGCCAGCACCGGTGGGGCAGACTACAATGAGCAGTTCTTC,CASTGGADYNEQFF
TRBJ1-1,TRBV6-5,NA,TRBD1,TGTGCCAGCAGTCGGACAGGGGGCTCCAGTGAAGCTTTCTTT,CASSRTGGSSEAFF
TRBJ1-2,TRBV4-1,NA,NA,TGCGCCAGCAGCCAACCAGGAGGGTATGGCTACACCTTC,CASSQPGGYGYTF
TRBJ2-3,TRBV5-5,NA,NA,TGTGCCAGCAGCCAGGGGCCTTCAGATACGCAGTATTTT,CASSQGPSDTQYF
TRBJ2-4,TRBV28,NA,TRBD2,TGTGCCAGCAGATCTACTAGCGGGGGGAACATTCAGTACTTC,CASRSTSGGNIQYF
TRBJ1-4,TRBV5-1,NA,NA,TGCGCCAGCAGCTTGCAGGGCGATGAAAAACTGTTTTTT,CASSLQGDEKLFF
TRBJ2-1,TRBV29-1,NA,NA,TGCAGCGTTGCGCTAGCTTACAATGAGCAGTTCTTC,CSVALAYNEQFF
TRBJ1-2,TRBV14,NA,NA,TGTGCCAGCAGCCGGGGGGGTGGCGGCTACACCTTC,CASSRGGGGYTF
TRBJ2-2,TRBV5-4,NA,TRBD2,TGTGCCAGCAGATCGGGACTAGCGGGGGGCGGAACCGGGGAGCTGTTTTTT,CASRSGLAGGGTGELFF
TRBJ2-4,TRBV6-1,NA,NA,TGTGCCAGCAGTGAACAGGGTGTAATCGCCAAAAACATTCAGTACTTC,CASSEQGVIAKNIQYF
TRBJ2-4,TRBV7-2,NA,NA,TGTGCCAGCAGCTTATCGGCAGCGGAGCGCATTCAGTACTTC,CASSLSAAERIQYF
TRBJ1-5,TRBV15,NA,TRBD1,TGTGCCACCAGCAGAGACCGGGACAGGGTTGTGCATTTT,CATSRDRDRVVHF
TRBJ2-5,TRBV7-9,NA,TRBD2,TGTGCCAGCAGCCGGGGGGAACTAGCCCAAGAGACCCAGTACTTC,CASSRGELAQETQYF
TRBJ2-5,TRBV7-6,NA,TRBD2,TGTGCCAGCAGCTTAGAGACTAGCGGGGGGCCGTACCAAGAGACCCAGTACTTC,CASSLETSGGPYQETQYF
TRBJ2-7,TRBV6-1,NA,NA,TGTGCCAGCAGTGAACGGGGCTACGAGCAGTACTTC,CASSERGYEQYF
TRBJ1-2,TRBV7-9,NA,NA,TGTGCCAGCAGCCCAGCGGGCTATGGCTACACCTTC,CASSPAGYGYTF